Listed below are T cell receptor beta chains from one sample, sequenced in a study of blood T cell repertoires in COVID-19. Profiled with immunoSEQ multiplex PCR; TCRdb holds only in-frame clones, not every one. The sample shows about 250,000 clones, around nine tenths of them seen only once. Sequencing was carried out using peripheral blood. Receptors originate from a woman aged 40 to 49 who had recovered from COVID-19. Each CDR3 is given without its conserved first and last residue. The D gene is left open where the match is weak.

D gene: NA
J gene: TRBJ2-3
V gene: TRBV21-1
CDR3 protein: ASSKGTAVVYRPSGTNFTDTQY

D gene: NA
J gene: TRBJ2-1
V gene: TRBV7-6
CDR3 protein: AIPAAKF

D gene: TRBD1
J gene: TRBJ2-1
V gene: TRBV11-3
CDR3 protein: ASSSSGTGLDEQF

D gene: NA
J gene: TRBJ2-2
V gene: TRBV7-3
CDR3 protein: ASSQPTGTTGELF

D gene: NA
J gene: TRBJ2-2
V gene: TRBV7-9
CDR3 protein: ASSSPRQRNTGELF

D gene: TRBD1
J gene: TRBJ1-4
V gene: TRBV7-9
CDR3 protein: ASSLRTGHEKLF

D gene: NA
J gene: TRBJ2-1
V gene: TRBV7-2
CDR3 protein: ASSSKGNNEQF

D gene: TRBD2
J gene: TRBJ2-7
V gene: TRBV19
CDR3 protein: ASSSPGAGGTYEQY

D gene: TRBD1
J gene: TRBJ2-7
V gene: TRBV6-2/TRBV6-3
CDR3 protein: ASSYRHTGTGYEQY

D gene: NA
J gene: TRBJ1-2
V gene: TRBV19
CDR3 protein: ASRSRGLYGYT

D gene: NA
J gene: TRBJ1-2
V gene: TRBV6-5
CDR3 protein: ASSPMMRRLYGYT

D gene: NA
J gene: TRBJ1-2
V gene: TRBV27
CDR3 protein: ASSPLTSGVYYGYT

D gene: TRBD1
J gene: TRBJ1-5
V gene: TRBV6-2/TRBV6-3
CDR3 protein: ASSRTGLSNQPQH

D gene: TRBD1
J gene: TRBJ1-1
V gene: TRBV19
CDR3 protein: ASSIRTGGNTEAF

D gene: NA
J gene: TRBJ2-1
V gene: TRBV7-2
CDR3 protein: ASSPDSGVGNEQF

D gene: NA
J gene: TRBJ1-1
V gene: TRBV19
CDR3 protein: ASIQGMNTEAF

D gene: TRBD2
J gene: TRBJ2-3
V gene: TRBV5-4
CDR3 protein: ASSSGTSGFTDTQY

D gene: NA
J gene: TRBJ1-2
V gene: TRBV27
CDR3 protein: ASSLWSTPGGSYGYT

D gene: NA
J gene: TRBJ2-1
V gene: TRBV24-1
CDR3 protein: ATSDGNSGRGQF

D gene: TRBD2
J gene: TRBJ2-1
V gene: TRBV7-8
CDR3 protein: ASSFTSGSSNEQF

D gene: TRBD1
J gene: TRBJ2-7
V gene: TRBV19
CDR3 protein: ASSNRDRDYEQY

D gene: TRBD1
J gene: TRBJ1-2
V gene: TRBV2
CDR3 protein: ASSSSRTGIVEGYT

D gene: NA
J gene: TRBJ2-2
V gene: TRBV30
CDR3 protein: AWSYILGGNTGELF

D gene: NA
J gene: TRBJ1-1
V gene: TRBV30
CDR3 protein: AWSNTLNTEAF

D gene: NA
J gene: TRBJ2-7
V gene: TRBV7-9
CDR3 protein: ASSLVGGGPSEQY

D gene: NA
J gene: TRBJ1-6
V gene: TRBV9
CDR3 protein: ASSVAIREGSPLH

D gene: NA
J gene: TRBJ1-2
V gene: TRBV7-2
CDR3 protein: ASSPTRGGYT

D gene: TRBD1
J gene: TRBJ1-1
V gene: TRBV19
CDR3 protein: ARTPSRQGAIFTEAF

D gene: TRBD1
J gene: TRBJ2-2
V gene: TRBV5-1
CDR3 protein: ASSLGGTNTGELF

D gene: NA
J gene: TRBJ2-3
V gene: TRBV24-1
CDR3 protein: ATSDSRGSNTDTQY

D gene: NA
J gene: TRBJ1-3
V gene: TRBV7-6
CDR3 protein: ASSLGGGFNTIY

D gene: TRBD1
J gene: TRBJ2-1
V gene: TRBV9
CDR3 protein: ASSLQGDPYNEQF

D gene: NA
J gene: TRBJ1-4
V gene: TRBV15
CDR3 protein: ATSKRRDIFNEKLF

D gene: TRBD1
J gene: TRBJ2-3
V gene: TRBV7-6
CDR3 protein: ASSPGTGYPTDTQY

D gene: TRBD1
J gene: TRBJ1-3
V gene: TRBV27
CDR3 protein: ASSARGSGNTIY

D gene: NA
J gene: TRBJ1-3
V gene: TRBV11-3
CDR3 protein: ASSLGKKSFSGNTIY

D gene: NA
J gene: TRBJ2-3
V gene: TRBV28
CDR3 protein: ASSFQTGASTDTQY

D gene: TRBD1
J gene: TRBJ2-1
V gene: TRBV7-3
CDR3 protein: ASSLSGTGKSNEQF

D gene: NA
J gene: TRBJ2-1
V gene: TRBV3-1/TRBV3-2
CDR3 protein: ASSQAGGQGYNEQF

D gene: TRBD2
J gene: TRBJ2-7
V gene: TRBV5-1
CDR3 protein: ASSFNLLADYEQY

D gene: NA
J gene: TRBJ1-5
V gene: TRBV15
CDR3 protein: ATSRDSPGLNQPQH

D gene: TRBD2
J gene: TRBJ2-3
V gene: TRBV19
CDR3 protein: ASSMVGRAGGQDTQY

D gene: NA
J gene: TRBJ1-3
V gene: TRBV11-3
CDR3 protein: ASSLTSSTGNTIY

D gene: TRBD2
J gene: TRBJ2-1
V gene: TRBV19
CDR3 protein: ASTSMGGKFNNEQF

D gene: TRBD2
J gene: TRBJ2-7
V gene: TRBV19
CDR3 protein: ASSIDSASGSHEQY

D gene: TRBD2
J gene: TRBJ2-1
V gene: TRBV4-2
CDR3 protein: ASSQEGGIEQF

D gene: NA
J gene: TRBJ2-1
V gene: TRBV11-2
CDR3 protein: ASSVSGASYNEQF

D gene: NA
J gene: TRBJ2-7
V gene: TRBV7-2
CDR3 protein: ASSRDFYEQY

D gene: NA
J gene: TRBJ2-1
V gene: TRBV7-3
CDR3 protein: ASSSLAGTTHNEQF

D gene: NA
J gene: TRBJ2-5
V gene: TRBV2
CDR3 protein: ASSELSETQY

D gene: TRBD1
J gene: TRBJ2-1
V gene: TRBV6-2/TRBV6-3
CDR3 protein: ASSYSEGQGRSSQF

D gene: NA
J gene: TRBJ2-1
V gene: TRBV5-4
CDR3 protein: ASSLGGPVSYNEQF

D gene: TRBD1
J gene: TRBJ1-5
V gene: TRBV5-1
CDR3 protein: ASSLGTGSNQPQH

D gene: TRBD1
J gene: TRBJ1-2
V gene: TRBV28
CDR3 protein: ASTTGFNYGYT

D gene: NA
J gene: TRBJ2-2
V gene: TRBV7-2
CDR3 protein: ASSLSVGDTGELF

D gene: TRBD1
J gene: TRBJ2-1
V gene: TRBV5-6
CDR3 protein: ASSIGQVFSNEQF

D gene: NA
J gene: TRBJ1-4
V gene: TRBV11-2
CDR3 protein: ASSLGSQSYEKLF

D gene: NA
J gene: TRBJ2-7
V gene: TRBV6-6
CDR3 protein: ASGDELPYEQY

D gene: TRBD1
J gene: TRBJ2-2
V gene: TRBV15
CDR3 protein: ATSSSQGVATGELF